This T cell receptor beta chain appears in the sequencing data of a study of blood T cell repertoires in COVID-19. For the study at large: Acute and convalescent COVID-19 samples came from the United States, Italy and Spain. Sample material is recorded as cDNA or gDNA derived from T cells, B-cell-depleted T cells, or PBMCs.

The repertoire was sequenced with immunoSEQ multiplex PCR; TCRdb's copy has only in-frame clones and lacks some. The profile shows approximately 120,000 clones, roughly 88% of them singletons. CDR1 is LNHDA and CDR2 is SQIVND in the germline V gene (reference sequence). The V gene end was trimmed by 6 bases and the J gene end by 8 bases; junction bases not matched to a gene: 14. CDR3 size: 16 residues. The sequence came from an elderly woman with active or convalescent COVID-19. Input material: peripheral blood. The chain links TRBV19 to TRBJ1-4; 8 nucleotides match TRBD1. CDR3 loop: CASSNLQGAQGEKLFF. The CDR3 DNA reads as TGTGCCAGTAGCAACCTTCAGGGGGCGCAAGGGGAAAAACTGTTTTTT.